Presented here are 5 T cell receptor beta chains from one specimen sequenced in a study of blood T cell repertoires in COVID-19 (dated by TCRdb to 2019 to 2021). Receptor amplification or capture employed the immunoSEQ multiplex PCR assay. TCRdb limited this immuneACCESS table to in-frame rearrangements with V and J called. A share of clones is missing; checked studies link under half to unresolved V genes, and the rest is unexplained. In all, the sample holds about 150,000 clones, and roughly nine tenths of those were seen once. The ten largest clones represent around 2.9% of the sample. The sequenced sample consisted of peripheral blood. Receptor source: a woman aged 60-75 years with active COVID-19.

The chain is built from TRBV6-6 and TRBJ2-1; TRBD2 agrees at 8 bases. The germline V gene encodes CDR1 MNHNY and CDR2 SVGAGI (reference sequence). The CDR3 contains 15 residues. The ends lost 6 bases at V and 5 bases at J; junction bases unmatched: 9. The CDR3 sequence is CASRKQGSGNNEQFF. For the CDR3, the DNA is TGTGCCAGCAGGAAACAGGGTAGCGGGAACAATGAGCAGTTCTTC.

V gene TRBV28 combines with J gene TRBJ2-1; 7 bases line up with TRBD2. Germline assignment: CDR1 MDHEN and CDR2 SYDVKM. V lost 6 bases to trimming and J lost 6 bases; unmatched junction nucleotides: 11. CDR3 length: 15 residues. The CDR3: CASSRSGLAVNEQFF. CDR3 nucleotide sequence: TGTGCCAGCAGCCGTTCAGGGCTAGCGGTCAATGAGCAGTTCTTC.

V and J are TRBV5-1 and TRBJ2-7; 9 nucleotides agree with TRBD2. J lost 5 bases, V lost 0 bases, and 6 bases had no gene match. Germline-derived CDR1 and CDR2 are SGHRS and YFSETQ. The CDR3 consists of 15 residues. The DNA for the CDR3 is TGCGCCAGCAGCTTGGTCTTTAGCGGGAGTCACGAGCAGTACTTC. Translation: CASSLVFSGSHEQYF.

The chain carries TRBV7-9 and TRBJ1-5, with 7 positions matching TRBD1. The V gene end was trimmed by 2 bases and the J gene end by 6 bases; junction bases not matched to a gene: 7. CDR1 SEHNR and CDR2 FQNEAQ come from the germline V gene (reference sequence). The CDR3 is 15 amino acids. CDR3 nucleotide sequence: TGTGCCAGCAGCTTACAAGGGGGCGAGGGTCAGCCCCAGCATTTT. It is translated as CASSLQGGEGQPQHF.

A single count supports this clone. This chain uses TRBV6-6 with TRBJ2-1; 10 bases map to TRBD2. V trimming: 9 bases; J trimming: 0 bases; junction bases outside the gene matches: 23. Germline CDR1 MNHNY, CDR2 SVGAGI (reference sequence). The CDR3 covers 21 residues. CDR3 in DNA: TGTGCCAGAAGCTGGATAATTAGCGGGAGGTCCCCTGAACACTCCTACAATGAGCAGTTCTTC. As protein: CARSWIISGRSPEHSYNEQFF.